Detailed here is one T cell receptor (beta chain). Its antigen is still unknown. After isolation, RNA underwent reverse transcription to generate cDNA as the sequencing template. Assay used: immunoSEQ multiplex PCR; TCRdb lists only in-frame clones, some missing. Here the sample spans over 100,000 clones, about 59% being singletons. Treatment denoted: oral pan-JAK inhibitor, 5-10 mg twice daily. The CDR3 totals 13 residues. From germline, CDR1 is SGHRS and CDR2 YFSETQ. V was shortened by 0 bases and J by 4 bases, with 7 bases between the two germline ends. The data belong to a study of CD8+ T cells in alopecia areata. Study results and caveats: Many expanded lesional clones persisted in scalp and blood during tofacitinib treatment.

This material consisted of CD8+ T cells sorted from blood, taken at week 24, from a patient treated with tofacitinib. This TCR derives from a human donor with alopecia areata. J is TRBJ1-2 and V is TRBV5-1; D perhaps matches TRBD1 (5 bases). CDR3 sequence: CASSLGTLYGYTF. As DNA, the CDR3 is TGCGCCAGCAGCTTGGGGACACTCTATGGCTACACCTTC.